One sample yielded the 21 T cell receptor beta chains listed below, sequenced in a study of cytomegalovirus exposure and HLA in healthy donors. The PCR used 60 Vbeta and 13 Jbeta primers. TCRdb's copy holds only in-frame clones and misses some; the assay was immunoSEQ multiplex PCR. Of 60,000 to 70,000 clones in the sample, around 80% are singletons; the top ten hold more than 4%. Sequencing used PBMCs. Receptors were obtained from a woman in her twenties or thirties in good health and CMV-seronegative.

The V call is TRBV28, the J call TRBJ1-6, with a weak D call TRBD1 (6 bases). The V gene lost 6 bases and the J gene lost 8 bases, with 20 bases spanning the gap. The CDR3 extends over 16 amino acids. Germline V lookup: CDR1 MDHEN, CDR2 SYDVKM. The CDR3 DNA reads TGTGCCAGCAGCCGAGGGCCCCAGGGGATATATTCACCCCTCCACTTT. It specifies CASSRGPQGIYSPLHF.

The chain uses TRBV5-8 and TRBJ1-3; maybe TRBD1 (6 bases). The CDR3 is 16 amino acids. Germline CDR1 reads SGHTS; CDR2 reads YDEGEE. The V end lost 0 bases, the J end lost 3 bases, and 13 bases lay between the germline ends. CDR3 sequence reads: CASSLDRAAFGNTIYF. CDR3 nucleotides: TGTGCCAGCAGCTTGGACAGGGCGGCTTTTGGAAACACCATATATTTT.

The chain carries TRBV9 and TRBJ1-1; tentative D call: TRBD1 (6 bases). The CDR3 extends over 13 amino acids. V was cut by 2 bases and J by 5 bases, with 10 bases left in between. CDR1 and CDR2 from the germline V gene are SGDLS and YYNGEE. This CDR3 reads CASSVTGQTEAFF. DNA for the CDR3: TGTGCCAGCAGCGTTACAGGGCAAACTGAAGCTTTCTTT.

The chain uses TRBV2 and TRBJ1-2; 7 bases agree with TRBD1. The CDR3 is made up of 13 amino acids. Per germline, CDR1 SNHLY and CDR2 FYNNEI. V shed 3 bases and J 8 bases; nucleotides not matched to a gene: 6. The CDR3 spells CASSEGQQRGYTF. In DNA form, the CDR3 reads TGTGCCAGCAGTGAGGGACAGCAAAGGGGCTACACCTTC. Variable domain in full (rest from reference TRBV2 and TRBJ1-2): EPEVTQTPSHQVTQMGQEVILRCVPISNHLYFYWYRQILGQKVEFLVSFYNNEISEKSEIFDDQFSVERPDGSNFTLKIRSTKLEDSAMYFCASSEGQQRGYTFGSGTRLTVV.

The J gene is TRBJ1-1, the V gene TRBV30; D unclear. The germline V gene has CDR1 GTSNPN and CDR2 SVGIG (reference sequence). The CDR3 runs 14 residues. Trimming left V 3 bases short and J 6 bases short, with 17 bases between. The CDR3 nucleotides are TGTGCCTGGAGCACGTACTCGGGTATCTCTGAAGCTTTCTTT. This encodes CAWSTYSGISEAFF.

The chain carries TRBV4-1 and TRBJ1-1; D not resolved. This CDR3 is 14 amino acids long. The germline V gene has CDR1 MGHRA and CDR2 YSYEKL. V gave up 1 base and J gave up 3 bases, with 9 bases separating them. The CDR3 bases are TGCGCCAGCAGCCAAGCCTTCCGGGACACTGAAGCTTTCTTT. As protein: CASSQAFRDTEAFF.

The chain joins TRBV11-2 to TRBJ2-1; D is possibly TRBD1 (8 bases). The CDR3 is made up of 14 amino acids. Germline assignment: CDR1 SGHAT and CDR2 FQNNGV. Trimming removed 5 bases at V and 7 bases at J, with 15 bases between. CDR3 region: CASSPTGGGNEQFF. In DNA, the CDR3 is TGTGCCAGCAGCCCTACAGGGGGAGGGAATGAGCAGTTCTTC.

There are many counts of this clone. The rearrangement links TRBV6-4 to TRBJ2-2; the match to TRBD1 covers 7 bases. The junction had 4 bases not matched to a gene; V was cut back by 3 bases and J by 3 bases. The CDR3 extends over 15 amino acids. In germline, CDR1 is MRHNA, CDR2 SNTAGT. CDR3 bases: TGTGCCAGCAGTGAAGGGGACAGTCACACCGGGGAGCTGTTTTTT. Translated: CASSEGDSHTGELFF.

This clone has a handful of counts. The rearrangement uses TRBV6-1 and TRBJ2-4; the match to TRBD1 covers 7 bases. V gave up 1 base and J gave up 5 bases; unmatched junction bases: 2. Germline CDR1 is MNHNS and CDR2 is SASEGT. There are 14 residues in the CDR3. The CDR3 here is CASSEGGTENIQYF. CDR3 nucleotide sequence: TGTGCCAGCAGTGAAGGGGGGACAGAAAACATTCAGTACTTC.

The rearrangement links TRBV7-2 to TRBJ2-7; TRBD2 aligns across 8 bases. The CDR3 has 15 amino acids. The junction had 8 bases not matched to a gene; V was cut back by 1 base and J by 6 bases. Germline V gene sequence: CDR1 SGHTA, CDR2 FQGNSA. The CDR3 nucleotides read TGTGCCAGCAGCTTAGATCCGGGAGGGCGTTTCGAGCAGTACTTC. It yields the protein CASSLDPGGRFEQYF. Complete variable domain (other parts from reference TRBV7-2 and TRBJ2-7): GAGVSQSPSNKVTEKGKDVELRCDPISGHTALYWYRQSLGQGLEFLIYFQGNSAPDKSGLPSDRFSAERTGGSVSTLTIQRTQQEDSAVYLCASSLDPGGRFEQYFGPGTRLTVT.

As concerns this clone: The junction differs from germline at one of its ends, possibly a read error. The CDR3 DNA reads as TGTGCCAGCAGTTTAACAGAAAGACTGTTTTTT. It yields the protein CASSLTERLFF. V gene TRBV28 combines with J gene TRBJ1-4; D remains ambiguous. The length of the CDR3 is 11 residues. Germline V gene sequence: CDR1 MDHEN, CDR2 SYDVKM. The variable domain in full, completed from reference TRBV28 and TRBJ1-4, reads DVKVTQSSRYLVKRTGEKVFLECVQDMDHENMFWYRQDPGLGLRLIYFSYDVKMKEKGDIPEGYSVSREKKERFSLILESASTNQTSMYLCASSLTERLFFGSGTQLSVL.

This chain connects TRBV2 to TRBJ1-5; TRBD1 matches 8 bases. The CDR3 is 17 residues long. J was trimmed by 6 bases and V by 6 bases; bases with no gene match: 16. The germline V gene encodes CDR1 SNHLY and CDR2 FYNNEI. The CDR3 loop is CASSDTPRDRSRQPQHF. CDR3 DNA sequence: TGTGCCAGCAGCGATACACCCCGGGACAGGTCACGTCAGCCCCAGCATTTT.

This sequence joins TRBV5-4 and TRBJ2-7; 8 bases are a match to TRBD2. Trimming removed 1 base from V and 5 bases from J; junction bases left unmatched: 14. This CDR3 comprises 17 residues. The germline gives CDR1 SGHNT, CDR2 YYREEE (reference sequence). The DNA for the CDR3 is TGTGCCAGCAGCTTGAGGCGGGAGGTCGTCCAGAATGACGAGCAGTACTTC. Protein: CASSLRREVVQNDEQYF.

The chain couples TRBV29-1 to TRBJ1-2; TRBD1 matches at 9 bases. The CDR3 extends over 14 amino acids. Germline values: CDR1 SQVTM, CDR2 ANQGSEA. J was trimmed by 9 bases and V by 0 bases; bases with no gene match: 8. The CDR3 DNA reads as TGCAGCGTTGAAGAGGGGGGACAGGGCTTTAGCTACACCTTC. Protein product: CSVEEGGQGFSYTF. Full variable domain (outside the CDR3, taken from reference TRBV29-1 and TRBJ1-2): SAVISQKPSRDICQRGTSLTIQCQVDSQVTMMFWYRQQPGQSLTLIATANQGSEATYESGFVIDKFPISRPNLTFSTLTVSNMSPEDSSIYLCSVEEGGQGFSYTFGSGTRLTVV.

This sequence joins TRBV6-1 and TRBJ2-7, with D possibly being TRBD2 (5 bases). V shed 1 base and J shed 7 bases, with 8 bases lying between them. The germline gives CDR1 MNHNS, CDR2 SASEGT. There are 12 residues in the CDR3. The CDR3 region has the DNA TGTGCCAGCAGTGAAGGGACTCTGGAGCAGTACTTC. Translation gives CASSEGTLEQYF.

The table lists this clone with a count of one. This chain uses TRBV9 with TRBJ2-1; 8 nucleotides match TRBD2. Looked up from germline, CDR1 is SGDLS and CDR2 is YYNGEE. With 2 bases clipped from V and 7 bases from J, the junction kept 5 bases outside the gene matches. This CDR3 spans 14 amino acids. In nucleotides, the CDR3 is TGTGCCAGCAGCGTCTCCGGGACTAGTAATGAGCAGTTCTTC. Its protein is CASSVSGTSNEQFF.

The chain has TRBV15 and TRBJ2-4; D possibly corresponds to TRBD1 (6 bases). The V and J ends lost 6 bases and 7 bases respectively, with 19 bases between them. The germline V gene encodes CDR1 LNHNV and CDR2 YYDKDF (reference sequence). The CDR3 length is 15 residues. The CDR3 spells CATSYTDRKENIQYF. The CDR3 nucleotides are TGTGCCACCAGTTATACGGACAGAAAAGAGAACATTCAGTACTTC.

V and J are TRBV5-1 and TRBJ2-3, with D unclear. V was trimmed by 0 bases and J by 0 bases, leaving 5 bases between them. From germline, CDR1 is SGHRS and CDR2 YFSETQ. CDR3 length: 14 amino acids. CDR3 sequence (DNA): TGCGCCAGCAGCTTGGGTAGTAGCACAGATACGCAGTATTTT. Protein product: CASSLGSSTDTQYF.

J is TRBJ1-2 and V is TRBV30; D unclear. Between the trimmed V and J ends, which lost 2 bases and 8 bases, there was a span of 15 bases. CDR1 GTSNPN and CDR2 SVGIG come from the germline V gene (reference sequence). The CDR3 has 13 residues. The CDR3 DNA follows: TGTGCCTGGAGTTCGAGGGCCCCACTGGGCTACACCTTC. Translating it yields CAWSSRAPLGYTF.

This clone was picked up one time. The J gene is TRBJ2-5, the V gene TRBV6-5, with 7 bases lining up with TRBD1. The CDR3 is 15 amino acids. The trim removed 2 bases at V and 4 bases at J, leaving 7 bases unmatched. Per the germline V gene, CDR1 is MNHEY and CDR2 is SVGAGI. The CDR3 reads CASSYGQVSRETQYF. The CDR3, as DNA: TGTGCCAGCAGTTACGGACAGGTATCTCGAGAGACCCAGTACTTC.

This chain uses TRBV30 with TRBJ1-3; D remains ambiguous. The CDR3 is 15 residues long. The germline V gene encodes CDR1 GTSNPN and CDR2 SVGIG (reference sequence). Trimming took off 0 bases at V and 0 bases at J, with 9 bases between the two ends. CDR3 residues: CAWSVGAVSGNTIYF. CDR3 nucleotides: TGTGCCTGGAGTGTAGGAGCCGTCTCTGGAAACACCATATATTTT.